A single sample is the source of the 3 T cell receptor beta chains below, sequenced in a study of PD-L1 blockade in urothelial cancer. Regarding time point: pretreatment peripheral blood. Only in-frame clones appear in the TCRdb table, and some are missing; sequencing was by immunoSEQ multiplex PCR. The sample records about 72,000 clones, around 86% being singletons. Sequences were derived from PBMCs, sampled around atezolizumab (anti-PD-L1) treatment. These receptors were taken from a man aged 55 to 70 with urothelial cancer.

The J gene is TRBJ2-1, the V gene TRBV5-1, with D maybe TRBD2 (5 bases). CDR1 SGHRS and CDR2 YFSETQ come from the germline V gene. The CDR3 sequence is 15 residues long. V gave up 0 bases and J gave up 4 bases, with 11 bases separating them. The CDR3 DNA sequence: TGCGCCAGCAGCTTGGTTATGACTAATTACAATGAGCAGTTCTTC. This sequence encodes CASSLVMTNYNEQFF.

V is TRBV2 and J is TRBJ2-3; 8 positions agree with TRBD2. This CDR3 region has 14 residues. The ends lost 8 bases at V and 4 bases at J; junction bases unmatched: 8. Germline V gene sequence: CDR1 SNHLY, CDR2 FYNNEI. Here the CDR3 reads CASLLAEEADTQYF. CDR3 nucleotide sequence: TGTGCCAGCCTACTAGCGGAAGAGGCAGATACGCAGTATTTT.

The rearrangement uses TRBV15 and TRBJ1-2; the D gene is possibly TRBD1 (5 bases). V dropped 1 base and J dropped 4 bases, with 13 bases sitting between them. Germline V gene sequence: CDR1 LNHNV, CDR2 YYDKDF (reference sequence). There are 15 residues in the CDR3. CDR3 sequence: CATSRGFQGSYGYTF. CDR3 bases: TGTGCCACCAGCAGAGGGTTCCAGGGTAGCTATGGCTACACCTTC. Filled out from reference TRBV15 and TRBJ1-2, the complete variable domain reads DAMVIQNPRYQVTQFGKPVTLSCSQTLNHNVMYWYQQKSSQAPKLLFHYYDKDFNNEADTPDNFQSRRPNTSFCFLDIRSPGLGDTAMYLCATSRGFQGSYGYTFGSGTRLTVV.